This T cell receptor beta chain was recorded in a study of molecular identifiers for immune sequencing clone quantification. Study-wide context: With replicates, the RNA of about 20,000 or 100,000 naive CD8 cells was split five ways and four were sequenced. General study results and limits: Shared barcodes on identical TCR molecules could underestimate the sizes of highly expanded clones.

The CDR3 contains 14 residues. CDR1 is SGHNT, CDR2 YENEEA, per germline. Trimming took off 4 bases at V and 2 bases at J, with 6 bases between the two ends. TCRdb used MiXCR to reprocess the PCR reads, holding one entry per CDR3 protein. The repertoire holds some 590,000 distinct CDR3 sequences, with 25% as singletons. This clonotype appeared a few times. Its antigen is currently unknown. This TCR was sampled from a human donor in good health. Some libraries in this study had Jurkat cell RNA spiked in. J is TRBJ2-6 and V is TRBV11-3; no reliable D call. Sequenced: naive CD8+ T cells from blood, with Jurkat cell RNA spiked in. The subset was: FACS-sorted CD8+CD4-CCR7+CD45RA+ naive T cells. CDR3 protein: CASSSRAGANVLTF. The DNA for the CDR3 is TGTGCCAGCAGCTCCAGAGCTGGGGCCAACGTCCTGACTTTC. The full variable domain, rest sourced from reference TRBV11-3 and TRBJ2-6, is EAGVVQSPRYKIIEKKQPVAFWCNPISGHNTLYWYLQNLGQGPELLIRYENEEAVDDSQLPKDRFSAERLKGVDSTLKIQPAELGDSAVYLCASSSRAGANVLTFGAGSRLTVL.